Below, one TCR beta chain is given with its context. The source of the sample is a study of blood T cells in healthy people across ages. V gave up 2 bases and J gave up 2 bases, with 8 bases separating them. The CDR3 has 14 residues. From germline, CDR1 is SGHRS and CDR2 YFSETQ. A second PCR, run for about 6 to 11 cycles, used a sample-barcoded 5' primer plus a J-beta primer mix. TCRdb reanalysed the 5' RACE reads using MiXCR and keeps one entry per CDR3 protein. Of about 1.4 million distinct CDR3 sequences listed, around 59% are singletons. The J gene is TRBJ2-1, the V gene TRBV5-1; TRBD1 is a possible D gene (5 bases). This TCR was sampled from a young man in good health. What was sequenced was blood. The CDR3, as DNA: TGCGCCAGCAGCTTAGGACACGCCTACAATGAGCAGTTCTTC. It yields the protein CASSLGHAYNEQFF.